This TCR beta chain was retrieved from a study of shared clonotypes between healthy human individuals. Study overall: The study used three CD4 naive, three CD4 memory, two CD8 naive and one CD8 memory plate per donor.

As regards this clone: Its matching antigen is unknown.

CDR1 and CDR2 from the germline V gene are MNHEY and SMNVEV (reference sequence). CDR3 length: 16 residues. Germline trimming cut 5 bases from V and 0 bases from J; bases unmatched to any gene: 9. Sequenced by immunoSEQ multiplex PCR; TCRdb stores in-frame clones only, minus some. The sample lists about 2.1 million clones, 93% seen once, with around 1.7% in the top ten. Naive CD8 cells comprised CD45RO-negative, CCR7-positively selected cells, excluding terminally differentiated effector memory CD45RA+ cells. General study points: Estimated richness was generally greater in naive than memory subsets.

This TCR was recovered from a man aged 18-30 years in good health. Some clones in this sample may be carry-over from other donors' samples. The source material was naive CD8+ T cells from PBMCs. The V call is TRBV27, the J call TRBJ2-7, with 8 nucleotides matching TRBD2. CDR3 bases: TGTGCCAGCAGTGTAAGCCTAGCGGGTAGCTCCTACGAGCAGTACTTC. Translation gives CASSVSLAGSSYEQYF.